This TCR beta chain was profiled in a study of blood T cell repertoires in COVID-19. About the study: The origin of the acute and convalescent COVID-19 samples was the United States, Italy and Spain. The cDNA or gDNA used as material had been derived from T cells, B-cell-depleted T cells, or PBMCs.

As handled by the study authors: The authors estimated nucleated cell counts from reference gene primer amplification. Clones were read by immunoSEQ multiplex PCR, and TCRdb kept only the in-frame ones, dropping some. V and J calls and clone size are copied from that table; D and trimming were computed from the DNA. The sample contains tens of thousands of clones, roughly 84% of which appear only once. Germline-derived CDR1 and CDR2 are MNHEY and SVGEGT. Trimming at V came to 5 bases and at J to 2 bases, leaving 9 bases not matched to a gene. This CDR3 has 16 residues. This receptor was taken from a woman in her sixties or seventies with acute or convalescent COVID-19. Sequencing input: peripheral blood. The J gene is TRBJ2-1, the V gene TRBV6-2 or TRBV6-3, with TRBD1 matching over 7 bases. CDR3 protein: CASSPTGKVAYNEQFF. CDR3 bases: TGTGCCAGCAGTCCGACAGGGAAGGTCGCCTACAATGAGCAGTTCTTC.